This TCR beta chain was sequenced in a study of blood T cells in healthy people across ages. The authors ran a second PCR of roughly 6 to 12 cycles using a sample-barcoded 5' primer and a J-beta primer mix. Each CDR3 protein gets one entry after TCRdb re-called the 5' RACE reads with MiXCR. The sample records roughly 800,000 distinct CDR3 sequences, more than 20% being singletons. Trimming pared 3 bases from V and 7 bases from J, leaving 15 bases between. The length of the CDR3 is 14 residues. Germline V gene sequence: CDR1 LGHDT, CDR2 YNNKEL (reference sequence). A further study also used this sample, focusing on T cells of mothers and their children.

The specimen was blood. V usage is TRBV3-1 and J usage is TRBJ1-2, with unresolved D. This clonotype was sampled from a boy under 18 in good health. The CDR3 coding sequence is TGTGCCAGCAGCCACCAAGATATTAGGGTTGGCTACACCTTC. This codes for CASSHQDIRVGYTF.